The table lists the clone carrying this T cell receptor beta chain with many counts. The data derive from a study of T cells in Graves' hyperthyroidism and ophthalmopathy. Those patients with uncontrolled infection, other autoimmune disease, pregnancy or lactation were excluded. The investigators amplified TCR beta CDR3 regions from RNA transcripts. During a first-round RT-PCR of the TCR CDR3, the HTBI primer set was used. MiXCR was run by TCRdb on the multiplex PCR reads, yielding one entry per CDR3 protein. The sample has under 450,000 distinct CDR3 sequences, approximately 14% seen once. The sample taken for sequencing was blood. The sequence was collected from a woman younger than 35 with Graves' hyperthyroidism.

The CDR3 nucleotides read TGCAGTGCAAAAATCTCTAGCGGGAGCTATGAGCAGTTCTTC. Its protein is CSAKISSGSYEQFF. The chain uses TRBV20-1 and TRBJ2-1; TRBD2 matches at 10 bases. Germline assignment: CDR1 DFQATT and CDR2 SNEGSKA (reference sequence). This CDR3 has 14 amino acids. V lost 6 bases, J lost 8 bases, and 10 bases stayed unmatched.